Each of the 23 T cell receptor beta chains below was sequenced from the same sample in a study of blood T cell repertoires in COVID-19. Sequenced by immunoSEQ multiplex PCR; TCRdb stores in-frame clones only, minus some. The sample lists about 270,000 clones, 82% occurring once. Sequencing used peripheral blood. All receptors derive from a woman aged 18-29 years with acute or convalescent COVID-19.

This chain joins TRBV25-1 and TRBJ1-1; a weak D match, TRBD1 (5 bases). Trimming took off 2 bases at V and 9 bases at J, with 28 bases between the two ends. The CDR3 runs 18 residues. The germline CDR1 and CDR2 sequences are MGHDK and SYGVNS. The CDR3 nucleotides are TGTGCCAGCAGTGAACCCCGTATTAATCATGGAGGGGATTATCAAGCTTTCTTT. This encodes CASSEPRINHGGDYQAFF.

This chain joins TRBV9 and TRBJ1-4; no clear D gene. The CDR3 spans 16 residues. Germline V lookup: CDR1 SGDLS, CDR2 YYNGEE. Trimming left V 0 bases short and J 0 bases short, with 9 bases between. In DNA, the CDR3 is TGTGCCAGCAGCGTAGAGCCCGGTCCAACTAATGAAAAACTGTTTTTT. It is translated as CASSVEPGPTNEKLFF.

The genes are TRBV19 and TRBJ2-7, with TRBD2 matching 13 bases. The V gene end was trimmed by 5 bases and the J gene end by 4 bases; junction bases not matched to a gene: 8. This CDR3 is built from 16 residues. Germline V lookup: CDR1 LNHDA, CDR2 SQIVND (reference sequence). Here the CDR3 reads CASSPPGTSGTYEQYF. In DNA form, the CDR3 reads TGTGCCAGTAGTCCTCCCGGGACTAGCGGGACGTACGAGCAGTACTTC.

This clone came up once. The chain couples TRBV6-5 to TRBJ2-5, with D possibly matching TRBD2 (6 bases). From germline, CDR1 is MNHEY and CDR2 SVGAGI. CDR3 length: 12 amino acids. Trimming left V 6 bases short and J 4 bases short, with 9 bases between. The CDR3 region has the DNA TGTGCCAGCAGCGGGAGTGGAGAGACCCAGTACTTC. Amino acid sequence: CASSGSGETQYF.

This sequence joins TRBV6-5 and TRBJ2-5; 8 bases match TRBD2. V trimming: 5 bases; J trimming: 5 bases; junction bases outside the gene matches: 7. The germline gives CDR1 MNHEY, CDR2 SVGAGI. This CDR3 is 14 amino acids long. The DNA of the CDR3 is TGTGCCAGCAGTCCCCGGACTAGCAAGGAGACCCAGTACTTC. The encoded protein is CASSPRTSKETQYF.

V is TRBV27 and J is TRBJ2-2; 8 positions match TRBD1. The CDR3 extends over 17 amino acids. V shed 3 bases, J shed 4 bases, and the junction held 10 bases outside the gene matches. Germline loops: CDR1 MNHEY, CDR2 SMNVEV (reference sequence). DNA for the CDR3: TGTGCCAGCAGTTTGGATGTGTCAGGGGGCGTCACCGGGGAGCTGTTTTTT. Its protein is CASSLDVSGGVTGELFF.

The rearrangement joins TRBV9 to TRBJ1-3; D gene unclear. This CDR3 spans 15 amino acids. V shed 0 bases and J shed 0 bases, with 7 bases lying between them. CDR1 SGDLS and CDR2 YYNGEE come from the germline V gene. The chain's CDR3 is CASSVGRNSGNTIYF. The CDR3 coding sequence is TGTGCCAGCAGCGTAGGCAGAAACTCTGGAAACACCATATATTTT.

The V and J genes are TRBV18 and TRBJ2-5; 10 bases align to TRBD2. Germline V gene data show CDR1 as KGHSH and CDR2 as LQKENI. The V gene end was trimmed by 5 bases and the J gene end by 4 bases; junction bases not matched to a gene: 16. CDR3 size: 18 residues. The CDR3 reads CASSGPNRAGGPLETQYF. CDR3 bases: TGTGCCAGCTCAGGTCCAAATCGAGCGGGAGGGCCGCTAGAGACCCAGTACTTC.

The chain employs TRBV4-3 and TRBJ1-2, with TRBD1 identical over 8 bases. There are 14 residues in the CDR3. The germline V gene encodes CDR1 LGHNA and CDR2 YSLEER. Losses at the gene ends were 4 bases for V and 7 bases for J; bases not matched to a gene: 8. The CDR3 region is CASSLLQGGGGYTF. Written as DNA, the CDR3 is TGCGCCAGCAGCCTCTTACAGGGGGGGGGTGGCTACACCTTC.

This clone came up once. This chain joins TRBV21-1 and TRBJ1-3. TRBV21-1 is a pseudogene. The CDR3 has 15 residues. Here the CDR3 DNA reads TGTGCCACCCAACGGCGGGTAACTCCTGGAAACACCATATATTTT. Its translation: CATQRRVTPGNTIYF.

The chain couples TRBV27 to TRBJ2-5; TRBD2 matches 13 bases. The V segment lost 9 bases and the J segment 1 base; nucleotides outside the gene matches: 5. The CDR3 has 15 residues. Germline-derived CDR1 and CDR2 are MNHEY and SMNVEV (reference sequence). CDR3 in amino acids: CASGLAGAVQETQYF. In nucleotides, the CDR3 is TGTGCCAGTGGACTAGCGGGAGCAGTCCAAGAGACCCAGTACTTC.

The V call is TRBV3-1 (or the pseudogene TRBV3-2), the J call TRBJ2-1; D gene uncertain. Trimming shortened V by 2 bases and J by 4 bases, and 3 bases separated the two germline ends. CDR1 is LGHDT and CDR2 is YNNKEL in the germline V gene (reference sequence). The CDR3 is 12 residues long. The CDR3 reads CASSQYYNEQFF. The CDR3, as DNA: TGTGCCAGCAGCCAATATTACAATGAGCAGTTCTTC.

The genes are TRBV9 and TRBJ2-5; 8 nucleotides agree with TRBD2. Trimming at V came to 0 bases and at J to 5 bases, leaving 3 bases not matched to a gene. The germline V gene encodes CDR1 SGDLS and CDR2 YYNGEE. The CDR3 loop spans 14 amino acids. The CDR3 nucleotides read TGTGCCAGCAGCGTAGCGGGGGGGGAGGAGACCCAGTACTTC. Translated, it gives CASSVAGGEETQYF.

Comment on this clone: Other DNA sequences of this sample code for an identical CDR3. The chain couples TRBV27 to TRBJ1-1; 7 bases map to TRBD1. CDR1 and CDR2 from the germline V gene are MNHEY and SMNVEV (reference sequence). The J segment lost 1 base and the V segment lost 3 bases, leaving 2 bases of the junction unmatched. The CDR3 length is 14 residues. The CDR3 coding sequence is TGTGCCAGCAGTTTGACAGGGCGGAACACTGAAGCTTTCTTT. It yields the protein CASSLTGRNTEAFF.

This chain joins TRBV29-1 and TRBJ2-2; D is possibly TRBD2 (6 bases). CDR3 size: 16 residues. The germline V gene has CDR1 SQVTM and CDR2 ANQGSEA. The V and J ends lost 5 bases and 1 base respectively, with 17 bases between them. CDR3 sequence reads: CSVKEGPGLNTGELFF. The DNA for the CDR3 is TGCAGCGTTAAGGAGGGGCCGGGGTTGAACACCGGGGAGCTGTTTTTT.

The chain employs TRBV6-5 and TRBJ2-7, with TRBD2 identical over 9 bases. Germline lookup yields CDR1 MNHEY and CDR2 SVGAGI. This CDR3 has 15 amino acids. The trim removed 2 bases at V and 4 bases at J, leaving 6 bases unmatched. The DNA of the CDR3 is TGTGCCAGCAGTTACAATAGCGGGAGTAGGTACGAGCAGTACTTC. This encodes CASSYNSGSRYEQYF.

V gene TRBV5-1 combines with J gene TRBJ1-3; TRBD1 might be the D (6 bases). Looked up from germline, CDR1 is SGHRS and CDR2 is YFSETQ. Trimming took off 4 bases at V and 14 bases at J, with 22 bases between the two ends. This CDR3 is 14 amino acids long. The CDR3 region is CASSPPGWRNRVYF. The DNA for the CDR3 is TGCGCCAGCAGCCCCCCCGGGTGGCGAAACAGGGTATATTTT.

The V and J genes are TRBV30 and TRBJ1-5; TRBD1 is a possible D gene (5 bases). This CDR3 contains 14 residues. Trimming shortened V by 4 bases and J by 3 bases, and 13 bases separated the two germline ends. Germline lookup yields CDR1 GTSNPN and CDR2 SVGIG (reference sequence). The CDR3 loop reads CAWNTRGNNQPQHF. The CDR3 DNA reads as TGTGCCTGGAACACTCGGGGGAACAATCAGCCCCAGCATTTT.

The V call is TRBV7-2, the J call TRBJ1-2; D is perhaps TRBD1 (5 bases). The V gene lost 0 bases and the J gene lost 4 bases, with 15 bases spanning the gap. CDR3 length: 16 residues. Germline values: CDR1 SGHTA, CDR2 FQGNSA. Here the CDR3 DNA reads TGTGCCAGCAGCTTAGCGGGGGGGACGCAGGCCTATGGCTACACCTTC. It is translated as CASSLAGGTQAYGYTF.

The CDR3 DNA sequence: TGTGCCAGCAGCTTTAAGGGGAGCACAGATACGCAGTATTTT. Its translation: CASSFKGSTDTQYF. This sequence joins TRBV7-3 and TRBJ2-3; TRBD1 is a possible D gene (5 bases). The germline V gene encodes CDR1 SGHTA and CDR2 FQGTGA. CDR3 length: 14 residues. The V and J ends lost 3 bases and 0 bases respectively, with 7 bases between them.

The chain employs TRBV5-8 and TRBJ2-7; perhaps TRBD1 as D (5 bases). This CDR3 contains 13 residues. Trimming took 1 base from V and 4 from J, leaving 9 bases between them. Germline assignment: CDR1 SGHTS and CDR2 YDEGEE. CDR3 sequence reads: CASSLQGSYEQYF. CDR3 nucleotides: TGTGCCAGCAGCTTGCAGGGATCGTACGAGCAGTACTTC.

The chain employs TRBV6-5 and TRBJ2-3; TRBD2 might be the D (6 bases). The CDR3 runs to 14 residues. Deletions cut 6 bases from V and 3 bases from J, with 13 bases between. CDR1 and CDR2 (germline): MNHEY, SVGAGI. As DNA, the CDR3 is TGTGCCAGCAGCGCAGTCCGGGGGACAGATACGCAGTATTTT. Encoded protein: CASSAVRGTDTQYF.

This clone was observed a handful of times. The CDR3 nucleotides read TGTGCCAGCAGCTTAGAAGGCGTATCGGGTTCACCCCTCCACTTT. It specifies CASSLEGVSGSPLHF. The chain is built from TRBV7-9 and TRBJ1-6; D is uncertain. The CDR3 is 15 amino acids. V was clipped by 1 base and J by 9 bases, with 13 bases between them. Germline V gene lookup returns CDR1 SEHNR and CDR2 FQNEAQ (reference sequence).